Shown below are 17 T cell receptor beta chains from a single sample sequenced in a study of cytomegalovirus exposure and HLA in healthy donors. Here immunoSEQ multiplex PCR was the method, and the copy in TCRdb shows in-frame clones only, minus some. This sample carries hundreds of thousands of clones, around four fifths of them seen once, and the ten largest clones take 4.5% to 7%. Sequences were obtained from PBMCs. The receptors were sampled from a woman younger than 35 in good health and CMV-seronegative.

The V gene is TRBV29-1, the J gene TRBJ2-2; a possible D gene is TRBD2 (7 bases). The length of the CDR3 is 16 residues. V gave up 0 bases and J gave up 6 bases, with 17 bases separating them. Per germline, CDR1 SQVTM and CDR2 ANQGSEA. CDR3 loop: CSVEERWTGGSGELFF. The DNA for the CDR3 is TGCAGCGTTGAAGAACGGTGGACGGGGGGCTCCGGGGAGCTGTTTTTT.

The CDR3 protein is CASSLGTAYGYTF. The CDR3 nucleotides read TGCGCCAGCAGCCTTGGGACAGCTTATGGCTACACCTTC. The rearrangement uses TRBV5-1 and TRBJ1-2; TRBD1 matches 7 bases. CDR3 length equals 13 residues. V shed 4 bases, J shed 5 bases, and the junction held 5 bases outside the gene matches. Germline V gives CDR1 SGHRS, CDR2 YFSETQ.

As for this clone: Other nucleotide sequences in the sample specify the same CDR3. This rearrangement joins TRBV5-6 to TRBJ1-5, with TRBD1 identical over 7 bases. The V and J ends lost 0 bases and 7 bases, in that order; junction bases with no gene match: 4. CDR1 and CDR2 from the germline V gene are SGHDT and YYEEEE. This CDR3 is built from 14 residues. CDR3 in amino acids: CASSLGGGGQPQHF. The CDR3 DNA is TGTGCCAGCAGCTTGGGAGGGGGCGGCCAGCCCCAGCATTTT.

V usage is TRBV7-2 and J usage is TRBJ1-3; tentative D call: TRBD1 (5 bases). Germline-derived CDR1 and CDR2 are SGHTA and FQGNSA. The V and J ends lost 1 base and 0 bases respectively, with 13 bases between them. The length of the CDR3 is 17 residues. The CDR3 loop reads CASSLVAGLYSGNTIYF. CDR3 DNA sequence: TGTGCCAGCAGCTTAGTGGCAGGGCTTTACTCTGGAAACACCATATATTTT.

The chain is built from TRBV27 and TRBJ1-5, with TRBD1 identical over 7 bases. The CDR3 runs to 16 residues. Germline V gene lookup returns CDR1 MNHEY and CDR2 SMNVEV (reference sequence). V gave up 5 bases and J gave up 6 bases; unmatched junction bases: 13. The CDR3: CASSLMAGTAGQPQHF. CDR3 nucleotide sequence: TGTGCCAGCAGTCTGATGGCCGGGACAGCGGGTCAGCCCCAGCATTTT.

This chain joins TRBV6-5 and TRBJ1-1; the D is unclear. The CDR3 is 13 residues long. V lost 7 bases and J lost 1, with 10 bases in between. The germline CDR1 and CDR2 sequences are MNHEY and SVGAGI. The CDR3 region is CASTRTSNTEAFF. CDR3 DNA: TGTGCCAGCACCCGAACGTCGAACACTGAAGCTTTCTTT.

The CDR3 sequence is CASMRGGLAGAYEQYF. The CDR3 nucleotides are TGTGCCAGCATGCGGGGAGGACTAGCGGGAGCCTACGAGCAGTACTTC. The gene calls are TRBV27 and TRBJ2-7; the match to TRBD2 covers 13 bases. CDR1 and CDR2 (germline): MNHEY, SMNVEV (reference sequence). The CDR3 has 16 residues. The junction had 8 bases not matched to a gene; V was cut back by 7 bases and J by 2 bases.

This clone was recorded a few times. The chain has TRBV27 and TRBJ1-1; 7 positions agree with TRBD1. V shed 5 bases and J 1 base; nucleotides not matched to a gene: 7. The CDR3 is 15 residues long. Germline lookup yields CDR1 MNHEY and CDR2 SMNVEV (reference sequence). CDR3 loop: CASSTPRTGNTEAFF. CDR3 sequence (DNA): TGTGCCAGCAGTACTCCCCGGACAGGGAACACTGAAGCTTTCTTT.

The chain carries TRBV7-9 and TRBJ2-6; 11 positions agree with TRBD1. Losses at the gene ends were 4 bases for V and 2 bases for J; bases not matched to a gene: 4. CDR3 length: 17 amino acids. The germline V gene encodes CDR1 SEHNR and CDR2 FQNEAQ (reference sequence). Written as DNA, the CDR3 is TGTGCCAGCAGCTCAGGGACAGGGGGTACTGGGGCCAACGTCCTGACTTTC. Its protein is CASSSGTGGTGANVLTF. Variable domain in full (rest from reference TRBV7-9 and TRBJ2-6): DTGVSQNPRHKITKRGQNVTFRCDPISEHNRLYWYRQTLGQGPEFLTYFQNEAQLEKSRLLSDRFSAERPKGSFSTLEIQRTEQGDSAMYLCASSSGTGGTGANVLTFGAGSRLTVL.

The CDR3 sequence is CASSLGTITDTQYF. The DNA for the CDR3 is TGCGCCAGCAGCTTAGGGACTATTACAGATACGCAGTATTTT. V and J are TRBV5-1 and TRBJ2-3; TRBD2 matches at 7 bases. This CDR3 is built from 14 residues. Germline CDR1 reads SGHRS; CDR2 reads YFSETQ. Trimming cost V 2 bases and J 3 bases; bases outside gene matches: 3. The entire variable domain, with the rest obtained from reference TRBV5-1 and TRBJ2-3, is as follows: KAGVTQTPRYLIKTRGQQVTLSCSPISGHRSVSWYQQTPGQGLQFLFEYFSETQRNKGNFPGRFSGRQFSNSRSEMNVSTLELGDSALYLCASSLGTITDTQYFGPGTRLTVL.

This chain connects TRBV7-8 to TRBJ1-2, with 10 bases lining up with TRBD1. The length of the CDR3 is 17 residues. Germline CDR1 SGHVS, CDR2 FQNEAQ. The ends lost 4 bases at V and 4 bases at J; junction bases unmatched: 12. The DNA of the CDR3 is TGTGCCAGCAGCTCCCCCGACGGGACAGGGGACCCCTATGGCTACACCTTC. Residues: CASSSPDGTGDPYGYTF.

The chain is built from TRBV5-4 and TRBJ1-3; weak D call: TRBD1 (5 bases). This CDR3 contains 13 residues. Germline loops: CDR1 SGHNT, CDR2 YYREEE (reference sequence). Trimming stripped 3 bases from V and 9 bases from J, with 13 bases between. The CDR3 bases are TGTGCCAGCAGCTCCGCCGGGGGTACCACCATATATTTT. Translating it yields CASSSAGGTTIYF.

The chain joins TRBV6-5 to TRBJ2-6; maybe TRBD2 (5 bases). Germline CDR1 reads MNHEY; CDR2 reads SVGAGI. Trimming left V 0 bases short and J 2 bases short, with 8 bases between. The CDR3 contains 16 residues. The CDR3 nucleotides are TGTGCCAGCAGTTACTCTGGGAGTACTGGGGCCAACGTCCTGACTTTC. It codes for CASSYSGSTGANVLTF.

The chain is built from TRBV11-1 and TRBJ1-1; the match to TRBD1 covers 7 bases. CDR1 is SGHAT and CDR2 is FQDESV in the germline V gene (reference sequence). The CDR3 loop spans 12 amino acids. V lost 3 bases, J lost 7 bases, and 2 bases stayed unmatched. The DNA of the CDR3 is TGTGCCAGCAGCTTGACAGGGTTTGAAGCTTTCTTT. It yields the protein CASSLTGFEAFF.

This chain joins TRBV19 and TRBJ1-1, with TRBD1 identical over 7 bases. V shed 5 bases and J 5 bases; nucleotides not matched to a gene: 5. The CDR3 runs to 13 residues. Germline CDR1 LNHDA, CDR2 SQIVND (reference sequence). The CDR3 DNA reads as TGTGCCAGTAGTTTAGGGGGCTTGACTGAAGCTTTCTTT. This translates into CASSLGGLTEAFF.

The CDR3 sequence: CASTPRGTVSAEAFF. The CDR3 DNA follows: TGTGCCAGCACCCCCCGAGGGACCGTAAGCGCTGAAGCTTTCTTT. The gene calls are TRBV6-5 and TRBJ1-1; possibly TRBD1 for D (5 bases). Germline loops: CDR1 MNHEY, CDR2 SVGAGI. The V end lost 7 bases, the J end lost 6 bases, and 21 bases lay between the germline ends. CDR3 length: 15 residues.

V and J are TRBV5-1 and TRBJ2-1; 12 bases agree with TRBD2. Germline V gene lookup returns CDR1 SGHRS and CDR2 YFSETQ. V shed 3 bases and J 5 bases; nucleotides not matched to a gene: 6. CDR3 length: 16 amino acids. The CDR3 DNA follows: TGCGCCAGCAGCTCAGTACTAGCGGGAGGAGACAATGAGCAGTTCTTC. Its protein is CASSSVLAGGDNEQFF.